These T cell receptor beta chains were read from a single sample in a study of identical twins. Each CDR3 protein is one row after TCRdb ran MiXCR on the 5' RACE reads. The sample yields about 220,000 distinct CDR3 sequences, under 10% seen once. The data were also submitted as part of a second study, on yellow fever vaccine responses in identical twins.

Sequencing was done on a sample of memory (CD45RO+) T cells sorted from blood. These receptors came from a woman under 30 in good health. Each CDR3 is given with its conserved first and last residue. A D gene is named only where the DNA matches it firmly. Only part of the rows carry a size: once, few, many, or a class if the clone is expanded.

d_gene | abundance | j_gene | v_gene | CDR3nt | CDR3aa
TRBD2 | few | TRBJ2-7 | TRBV4-3 | TGCGCCAGCAGCCAAGGGTTGGCGGGAGTCTCCTACGAGCAGTACTTC | CASSQGLAGVSYEQYF
- | many | TRBJ2-1 | TRBV7-9 | TGTGCCAGCAGCCCACGGGACGCCTTAACGGGGAATGAGCAGTTCTTC | CASSPRDALTGNEQFF
TRBD1 | - | TRBJ1-2 | TRBV5-6 | TGTGCCAGCAGCCCGGACAGGGGGCAAGGTGGCTACACCTTC | CASSPDRGQGGYTF
TRBD2 | many | TRBJ2-1 | TRBV19 | TGTGCCAGTAGAATCGGGGCGGGGGGCTACAATGAGCAGTTCTTC | CASRIGAGGYNEQFF
- | - | TRBJ2-1 | TRBV20-1 | TGCAGTGCTAGGCCGGATGGCTCCTACAATGAGCAGTTCTTC | CSARPDGSYNEQFF
- | many | TRBJ1-6 | TRBV20-1 | TGCAGTGCCCAACAGCCGGGACCAGATAATTCACCCCTCCACTTT | CSAQQPGPDNSPLHF
- | - | TRBJ2-1 | TRBV29-1 | TGCAGCGCCCGGGCCCCGAATGAGCAGTTCTTC | CSARAPNEQFF
- | many | TRBJ2-1 | TRBV5-1 | TGCGCCAGCAGCTTGATCGGGGGCCGCTCCTACAATGAGCAGTTCTTC | CASSLIGGRSYNEQFF
TRBD2 | few | TRBJ2-3 | TRBV3-1 | TGTGCCAGCAGCCACCGTAGCGGGGGGGCCACAGATACGCAGTATTTT | CASSHRSGGATDTQYF
TRBD1 | many | TRBJ1-2 | TRBV4-3 | TGCGCCAGCAGCCACCGAAGGGACAGGGTGGACTATGGCTACACCTTC | CASSHRRDRVDYGYTF
TRBD1 | - | TRBJ1-4 | TRBV7-2 | TGTGCCAGTTCGGCAGGGGGTTATGAAAAACTGTTTTTT | CASSAGGYEKLFF
TRBD2 | few | TRBJ2-7 | TRBV2 | TGTGCCAGCAGTGGTTCTAGCGGGGCCGTGGATGAGCAGTACTTC | CASSGSSGAVDEQYF
- | many | TRBJ2-7 | TRBV15 | TGTGCCACCAGCAGAGATAAGGGTACCCCCTACGAGCAGTACTTC | CATSRDKGTPYEQYF
TRBD2 | many | TRBJ2-1 | TRBV12-5 | TGTGCTAGTGGTTTGGGGACTAGCGGGAGACATGAGCAGTTCTTC | CASGLGTSGRHEQFF
TRBD1 | once | TRBJ1-5 | TRBV4-1 | TGCGCCAGCAGCCAAGTAGGCCAGGGGGCTTCCAGTCAGCCCCAGCATTTT | CASSQVGQGASSQPQHF
TRBD1 | many | TRBJ2-1 | TRBV20-1 | TGCAGTGCTAGAGAGCTCGGGACAGCCTCCTACAATGAGCAGTTCTTC | CSARELGTASYNEQFF
- | few | TRBJ1-5 | TRBV12-3/TRBV12-4 | TGTGCCAGCAGTTTTTTGGGGACGAATCAGCCCCAGCATTTT | CASSFLGTNQPQHF
- | - | TRBJ2-7 | TRBV6-2/TRBV6-3 | TGTGCCAGCACCCGCCCGGTGGTGTCTAGAGAGCAGTACTTC | CASTRPVVSREQYF
TRBD1 | many | TRBJ2-5 | TRBV12-3/TRBV12-4 | TGTGCCAGCAGTGGTGGACAGGGAGAAGAGACCCAGTACTTC | CASSGGQGEETQYF
TRBD1 | many | TRBJ1-1 | TRBV6-1 | TGTGCCAGCAGCCGGACAGGGGGCGCCGCTGAAGCTTTCTTT | CASSRTGGAAEAFF
TRBD1 | few | TRBJ1-2 | TRBV29-1 | TGCAGCGTTGAGGGAAAGGACAGGGTTGGCTACACCTTC | CSVEGKDRVGYTF
TRBD2 | few | TRBJ2-1 | TRBV5-1 | TGCGCCAGCAGCTGGGGACTAGCGGGGGGGAGCTCCTACAATGAGCAGTTCTTC | CASSWGLAGGSSYNEQFF
- | many | TRBJ2-7 | TRBV20-1 | TGCAGTGCTTCCCGATCCTTAATGCCTCCCTACGAGCAGTACTTC | CSASRSLMPPYEQYF
TRBD1 | many | TRBJ2-1 | TRBV12-3/TRBV12-4 | TGTGCCAGCAGTCGCTCGCTTCGGGACAGTGGTCGTGAGCAGTTCTTC | CASSRSLRDSGREQFF
- | - | TRBJ1-1 | TRBV9 | TGTGCCAGCAGCGTAGCTGGGTTGGACACTGAAGCTTTCTTT | CASSVAGLDTEAFF
- | many | TRBJ2-5 | TRBV28 | TGTGCCACGGAGCGGGAAGAGACCCAGTACTTC | CATEREETQYF
TRBD1 | few | TRBJ1-2 | TRBV28 | TGTGCCAGCACGAACCCAGGGGGCTATCGCTACACCTTC | CASTNPGGYRYTF
- | - | TRBJ2-2 | TRBV25-1 | TGTGCCAGCAGTGCGCCGACTGGACCACAGGGCACCGGGGAGCTGTTTTTT | CASSAPTGPQGTGELFF
- | few | TRBJ2-7 | TRBV5-6 | TGTGCCAGCAGCTGGGGGCCGGGCGAGCAGTACTTC | CASSWGPGEQYF
- | many | TRBJ2-2 | TRBV14 | TGTGCCAGCAGCCAAGCCCGGCGGGCCGAAATCACCGGGGAGCTGTTTTTT | CASSQARRAEITGELFF